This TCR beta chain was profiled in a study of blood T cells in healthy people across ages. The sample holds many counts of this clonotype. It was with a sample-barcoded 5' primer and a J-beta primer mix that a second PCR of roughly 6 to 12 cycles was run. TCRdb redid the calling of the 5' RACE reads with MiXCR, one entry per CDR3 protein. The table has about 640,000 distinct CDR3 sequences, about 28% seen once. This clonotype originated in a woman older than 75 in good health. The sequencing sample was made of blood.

The CDR3 spells CSAREGAGTYEQYF. In DNA, the CDR3 is TGCAGTGCTAGAGAGGGGGCAGGGACCTACGAGCAGTACTTC. The rearrangement uses TRBV20-1 and TRBJ2-7; a possible D gene is TRBD1 (6 bases). CDR1 is DFQATT and CDR2 is SNEGSKA in the germline V gene (reference sequence). V lost 0 bases and J lost 2, with 11 bases in between. The CDR3 extends over 14 amino acids.